This TCR beta chain was sequenced in a study of blood T cell repertoires in COVID-19. Germline CDR1 is LNHDA and CDR2 is SQIVND (reference sequence). J lost 4 bases, V lost 6 bases, and 9 bases had no gene match. CDR3 size: 15 residues. The repertoire was sequenced with immunoSEQ multiplex PCR; TCRdb's copy has only in-frame clones and lacks some. The sample shows about 320,000 clones, around 90% of them seen only once. The age range of participants was about 18 to 89 years, with residence in about 25 US areas. Cohort 3 recovered donors had two negative PCRs, clearance, or symptom resolution. Sample: PBMCs or T cells enriched from blood (not recorded which). This rearrangement joins TRBV19 to TRBJ2-1; 7 bases align to TRBD1. The clonotype was recovered from a man aged 55 to 70 who had recovered from COVID-19. CDR3 DNA sequence: TGTGCCAGTAGCGCTCGGGACAGTGGGTACAATGAGCAGTTCTTC. Translated, it gives CASSARDSGYNEQFF.